What follows are 4 T cell receptor beta chains derived from one specimen sequenced in a study of blood T cell repertoires in COVID-19. Sequenced by immunoSEQ multiplex PCR; TCRdb stores in-frame clones only, minus some. The table lists 70,000 to 95,000 clones, more than 80% of them singletons, with roughly 2.6% in the top ten. What was sequenced was peripheral blood. These receptor sequences come from a man aged 45 to 65 with COVID-19, enrolled during active disease.

The chain is built from TRBV4-1 and TRBJ1-2, with D possibly being TRBD1 (5 bases). V was trimmed by 1 base and J by 4 bases, leaving 13 bases between them. This CDR3 contains 15 residues. From germline, CDR1 is MGHRA and CDR2 YSYEKL. The CDR3 here is CASSQAWQGGYGYTF. CDR3 DNA sequence: TGCGCCAGCAGCCAAGCTTGGCAGGGCGGCTATGGCTACACCTTC.

The genes are TRBV2 and TRBJ2-7; D unresolved. V was cut by 4 bases and J by 4 bases, with 5 bases left in between. The CDR3 is 11 amino acids. Germline V lookup: CDR1 SNHLY, CDR2 FYNNEI. DNA of the CDR3: TGTGCCAGCAGTGCCAGGTACGAGCAGTACTTC. Translation gives CASSARYEQYF. The full variable domain, rest sourced from reference TRBV2 and TRBJ2-7, is EPEVTQTPSHQVTQMGQEVILRCVPISNHLYFYWYRQILGQKVEFLVSFYNNEISEKSEIFDDQFSVERPDGSNFTLKIRSTKLEDSAMYFCASSARYEQYFGPGTRLTVT.

The CDR3: CASSVGTDEKLFF. DNA of the CDR3: TGTGCCAGCAGCGTCGGGACAGATGAAAAACTGTTTTTT. V usage is TRBV5-4 and J usage is TRBJ1-4, with 7 bases lining up with TRBD1. CDR1 and CDR2 (germline): SGHNT, YYREEE (reference sequence). This CDR3 is built from 13 residues. V shed 4 bases, J shed 6 bases, and the junction held 3 bases outside the gene matches.

The gene calls are TRBV19 and TRBJ1-4, with D hard to call. CDR3 length: 15 residues. Germline CDR1 and CDR2: LNHDA and SQIVND (reference sequence). V was shortened by 7 bases and J by 4 bases, with 16 bases between the two germline ends. This CDR3 reads CASTGRNNNNEKLFF. The CDR3 DNA reads as TGTGCCAGTACCGGCAGGAACAATAATAATGAAAAACTGTTTTTT.